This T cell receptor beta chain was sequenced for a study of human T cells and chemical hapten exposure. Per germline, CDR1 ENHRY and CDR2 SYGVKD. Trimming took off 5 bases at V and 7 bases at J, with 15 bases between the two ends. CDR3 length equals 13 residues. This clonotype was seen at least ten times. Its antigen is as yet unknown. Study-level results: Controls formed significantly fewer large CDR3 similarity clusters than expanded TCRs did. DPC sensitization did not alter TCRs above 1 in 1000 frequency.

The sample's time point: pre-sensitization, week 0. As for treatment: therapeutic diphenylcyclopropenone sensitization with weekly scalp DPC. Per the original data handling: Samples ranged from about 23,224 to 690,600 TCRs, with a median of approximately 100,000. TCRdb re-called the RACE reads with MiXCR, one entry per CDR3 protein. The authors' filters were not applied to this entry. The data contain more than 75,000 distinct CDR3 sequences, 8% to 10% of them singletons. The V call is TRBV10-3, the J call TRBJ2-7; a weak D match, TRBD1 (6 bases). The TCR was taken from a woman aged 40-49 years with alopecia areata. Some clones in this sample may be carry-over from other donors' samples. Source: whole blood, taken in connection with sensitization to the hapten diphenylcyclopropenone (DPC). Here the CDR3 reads CAISSRGEGEQYF. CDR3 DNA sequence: TGTGCCATCAGTTCCAGGGGCGAGGGGGAGCAGTACTTC.